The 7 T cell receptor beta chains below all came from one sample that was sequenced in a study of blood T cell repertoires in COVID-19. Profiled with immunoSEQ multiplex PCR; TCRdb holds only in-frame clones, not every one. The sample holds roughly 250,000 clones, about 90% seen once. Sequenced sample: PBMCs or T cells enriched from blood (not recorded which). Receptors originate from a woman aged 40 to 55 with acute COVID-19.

The DNA of the CDR3 is TGTGCCAGCAGCGTAGTTTCCGGGGTCTACAATGAGCAGTTCTTC. This gives the protein CASSVVSGVYNEQFF. The rearrangement uses TRBV9 and TRBJ2-1; TRBD2 is a possible D gene (5 bases). The ends were cut back, 0 bases at V and 3 bases at J, with 10 bases in the middle. This CDR3 has 15 amino acids. Per the germline V gene, CDR1 is SGDLS and CDR2 is YYNGEE.

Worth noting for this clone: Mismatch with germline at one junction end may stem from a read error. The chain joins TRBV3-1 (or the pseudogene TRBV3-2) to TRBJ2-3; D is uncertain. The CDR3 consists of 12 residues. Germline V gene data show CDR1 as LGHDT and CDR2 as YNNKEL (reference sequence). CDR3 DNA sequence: TGTGCCAGCAGCATAAACACAGATGCGCAGTATTTT. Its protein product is CASSINTDAQYF.

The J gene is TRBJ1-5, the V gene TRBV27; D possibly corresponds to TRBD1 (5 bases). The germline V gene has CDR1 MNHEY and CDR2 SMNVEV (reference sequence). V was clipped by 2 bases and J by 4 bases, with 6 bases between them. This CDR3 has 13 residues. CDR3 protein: CASSLGQNQPQHF. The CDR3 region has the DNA TGTGCCAGCAGTTTAGGACAAAATCAGCCCCAGCATTTT.

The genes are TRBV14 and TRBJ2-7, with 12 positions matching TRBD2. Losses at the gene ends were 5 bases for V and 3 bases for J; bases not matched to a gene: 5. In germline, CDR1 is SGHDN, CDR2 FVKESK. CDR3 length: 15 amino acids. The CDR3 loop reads CASSRGLAGLYEQYF. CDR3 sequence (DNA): TGTGCCAGCAGCAGGGGACTAGCGGGCCTCTACGAGCAGTACTTC.

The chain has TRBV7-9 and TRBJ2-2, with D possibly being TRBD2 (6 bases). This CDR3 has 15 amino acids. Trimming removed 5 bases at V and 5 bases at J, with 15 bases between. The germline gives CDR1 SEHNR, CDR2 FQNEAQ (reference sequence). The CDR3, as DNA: TGTGCCAGCAGCCCCGAGACTAGGGGTACCGGGGAGCTGTTTTTT. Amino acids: CASSPETRGTGELFF.

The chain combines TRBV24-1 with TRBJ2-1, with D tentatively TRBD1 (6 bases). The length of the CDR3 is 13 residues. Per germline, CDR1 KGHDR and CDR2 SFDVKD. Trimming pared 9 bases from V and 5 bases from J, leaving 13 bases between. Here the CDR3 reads CATRDIHDNEQFF. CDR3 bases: TGTGCCACCCGGGACATCCATGACAATGAGCAGTTCTTC.

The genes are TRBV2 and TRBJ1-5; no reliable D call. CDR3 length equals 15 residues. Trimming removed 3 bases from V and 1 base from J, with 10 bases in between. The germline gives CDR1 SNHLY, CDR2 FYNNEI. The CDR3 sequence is CASSETNGSNQPQHF. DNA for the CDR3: TGTGCCAGCAGTGAGACTAATGGGAGCAATCAGCCCCAGCATTTT.